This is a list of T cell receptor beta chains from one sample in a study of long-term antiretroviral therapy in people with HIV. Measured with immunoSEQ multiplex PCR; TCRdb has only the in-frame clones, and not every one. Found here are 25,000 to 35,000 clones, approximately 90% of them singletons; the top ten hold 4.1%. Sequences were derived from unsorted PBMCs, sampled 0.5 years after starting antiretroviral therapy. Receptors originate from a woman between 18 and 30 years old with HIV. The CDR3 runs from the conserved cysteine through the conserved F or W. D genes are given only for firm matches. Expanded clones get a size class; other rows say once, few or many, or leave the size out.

CASSPNRDSYTF	TGTGCCAGCAGCCCCAACAGGGATAGCTACACCTTC	TRBV6-5	NA	NA	TRBJ1-2
CASRDSEGAVVPDTQYF	TGTGCCAGCAGGGATTCCGAGGGGGCGGTGGTGCCAGATACGCAGTATTTT	TRBV28	TRBD1	NA	TRBJ2-3
CASSRQGVSNQPQHF	TGTGCCAGCAGCCGGCAGGGAGTTAGCAATCAGCCCCAGCATTTT	TRBV7-9	NA	NA	TRBJ1-5
CASSPYSGANVLTF	TGTGCCAGCAGCCCCTACTCTGGGGCCAACGTCCTGACTTTC	TRBV11-3	NA	NA	TRBJ2-6
CASSLSPTAIAGVETFEQYF	TGTGCCAGCAGTTTATCCCCCACCGCGATAGCGGGAGTCGAGACCTTCGAGCAGTACTTC	TRBV28	TRBD2	NA	TRBJ2-7
CASSLSLSYGYTF	TGTGCCAGCAGCTTAAGTTTGTCCTATGGCTACACCTTC	TRBV7-2	NA	NA	TRBJ1-2
CASSLAADTRLMHF	TGTGCCAGCAGCTTAGCGGCCGATACTAGACTTATGCACTTC	TRBV7-2	NA	NA	TRBJ2-7
CASSHANYEQYF	TGTGCCAGCAGCCATGCGAATTACGAGCAGTACTTC	TRBV5-5	NA	NA	TRBJ2-7
CASSLSTRGTQYF	TGTGCCAGCAGTTTATCGACGCGCGGTACGCAGTATTTT	TRBV27	NA	once	TRBJ2-3
CASSAPGGLAGANHGVNYNEQFF	TGTGCCAGCAGCGCACCCGGTGGACTAGCGGGAGCTAATCATGGGGTTAATTACAATGAGCAGTTCTTC	TRBV9	TRBD2	NA	TRBJ2-1
CASSPGTGSSYEQYF	TGTGCCAGCAGCCCAGGGACAGGGAGCTCCTACGAGCAGTACTTC	TRBV7-8	TRBD1	NA	TRBJ2-7
CASSQSGRTWKNYGYTF	TGCGCCAGCAGTCAATCGGGCCGCACATGGAAAAACTATGGCTACACCTTC	TRBV23-1	NA	NA	TRBJ1-2
CASSPRGDHYEQYF	TGTGCCAGCAGCCCCCGAGGGGATCACTACGAGCAGTACTTC	TRBV11-2	NA	NA	TRBJ2-7
CASRGGQGVYTF	TGTGCCAGCAGGGGCGGACAGGGGGTCTACACCTTC	TRBV6-4	TRBD1	NA	TRBJ1-2
CAISESGAGGVLGNEQFF	TGTGCCATCAGTGAGTCGGGGGCGGGAGGGGTGCTCGGGAATGAGCAGTTCTTC	TRBV10-3	TRBD2	NA	TRBJ2-1
CASRLRPASYEQYF	TGTGCCAGCAGACTCCGCCCCGCGTCCTACGAGCAGTACTTC	TRBV2	NA	NA	TRBJ2-7
CASSQQWTPSYEQYF	TGCGCCAGCAGCCAACAGTGGACACCCTCCTACGAGCAGTACTTC	TRBV4-3	NA	NA	TRBJ2-7
CASYEQGESTPLHF	TGTGCCAGCTACGAGCAGGGGGAGAGTACACCCCTCCACTTT	TRBV5-4	TRBD1	NA	TRBJ1-6
CASSLVGTTDTQYF	TGTGCCAGCAGCTTGGTGGGAACCACAGATACGCAGTATTTT	TRBV5-5	NA	NA	TRBJ2-3
CASSIGTPDYGYTF	TGTGCCAGTAGTATCGGGACTCCTGACTATGGCTACACCTTC	TRBV19	NA	NA	TRBJ1-2
CASSLDRAGGRYF	TGTGCCAGCAGCTTGGACAGGGCGGGAGGAAGGTACTTC	TRBV7-3	NA	NA	TRBJ2-7
CASRPRGDTEAFF	TGTGCCAGTAGACCCCGGGGGGACACTGAAGCTTTCTTT	TRBV19	NA	NA	TRBJ1-1
CASSRTGQGVEQYF	TGTGCCAGCAGCCGAACGGGACAGGGCGTCGAGCAGTACTTC	TRBV14	TRBD1	NA	TRBJ2-7
CASSLEQFGVNYGYTF	TGTGCCAGCAGTTTAGAACAGTTCGGGGTTAACTATGGCTACACCTTC	TRBV28	NA	NA	TRBJ1-2
CASSSAYYRDRGKGEKLFF	TGTGCCAGCAGTTCCGCTTACTACCGGGACAGGGGAAAGGGTGAAAAACTGTTTTTT	TRBV28	TRBD1	NA	TRBJ1-4
CASSLDLDTQYF	TGTGCCAGCAGCTTAGACCTAGATACGCAGTATTTT	TRBV7-2	NA	NA	TRBJ2-3
CSVEDGPGGSAFF	TGCAGCGTTGAAGACGGTCCAGGGGGCTCCGCTTTCTTT	TRBV29-1	TRBD1	NA	TRBJ1-1
CASSPGLMNTEAFF	TGTGCCAGCTCACCTGGACTCATGAACACTGAAGCTTTCTTT	TRBV18	NA	few	TRBJ1-1
CASSSKREPGNLLLADTQYF	TGCGCCAGCAGCTCCAAGCGGGAGCCGGGCAACCTCCTTCTGGCAGATACGCAGTATTTT	TRBV5-1	TRBD2	NA	TRBJ2-3
CASSVDPSGSVRVEQYF	TGTGCCAGCAGCGTAGACCCTAGCGGGAGCGTGAGGGTCGAGCAGTACTTC	TRBV9	TRBD2	NA	TRBJ2-7
CASSRSGQGYQAQHF	TGTGCCAGCAGTCGAAGCGGACAGGGGTATCAGGCCCAGCATTTT	TRBV6-1	TRBD1	NA	TRBJ1-5
CASSASSYTQYF	TGTGCCAGCAGTGCTAGTTCATATACGCAGTATTTT	TRBV28	NA	NA	TRBJ2-3
CASRRGVTGELFF	TGTGCCAGCAGAAGAGGGGTCACCGGGGAGCTGTTTTTT	TRBV5-4	NA	NA	TRBJ2-2
CASSFTGDSSGNTIYF	TGTGCCAGCAGCTTTACCGGGGACAGCTCTGGAAACACCATATATTTT	TRBV11-2	TRBD1	NA	TRBJ1-3
CASSSAVSGKNDEQYF	TGTGCCAGCAGCTCCGCTGTTAGCGGGAAAAATGACGAGCAGTACTTC	TRBV5-4	TRBD2	NA	TRBJ2-7
CASSVGWSITYEQYF	TGTGCCAGCAGCGTAGGGTGGAGCATAACCTACGAGCAGTACTTC	TRBV9	NA	NA	TRBJ2-7
CASSLASRAGNQPQHF	TGTGCCAGCAGCTTAGCGTCACGGGCCGGCAATCAGCCCCAGCATTTT	TRBV7-8	NA	NA	TRBJ1-5
CASRLGGDTYEQYF	TGCGCCAGCAGGCTGGGGGGGGATACCTACGAGCAGTACTTC	TRBV5-1	TRBD2	NA	TRBJ2-7
CASSVMDSGSEEQYF	TGTGCCAGCAGCGTAATGGACTCCGGCTCGGAGGAGCAGTACTTC	TRBV9	NA	once	TRBJ2-7